The 19 T cell receptor beta chains reported below all come from one sample, sequenced in a study of CD8 T cells in ankylosing spondylitis. General study points: A motif of 7 to 9 highly homologous TCR beta variants was seen as apparently characteristic of ankylosing spondylitis blood.

These receptors lack a known antigen. In TCRdb, the 5' RACE reads were re-called with MiXCR into one record per CDR3 protein. The sample shows some 800,000 distinct CDR3 sequences, approximately 10% of them seen only once. The sequencing input was blood, either unsorted or a sorted T cell fraction (not recorded which). The receptors derive from a male donor with ankylosing spondylitis.

The rearrangement links TRBV2 to TRBJ2-7; no reliable D call. Germline-derived CDR1 and CDR2 are SNHLY and FYNNEI. CDR3 length: 12 residues. V dropped 4 bases and J dropped 4 bases, with 8 bases sitting between them. This CDR3 reads CASSVWDYEQYF. In DNA, the CDR3 is TGTGCCAGCAGTGTATGGGATTACGAGCAGTACTTC.

This clonotype was recorded a few times. This sequence joins TRBV5-6 and TRBJ1-4, with 8 positions matching TRBD1. The CDR3 is made up of 13 amino acids. Germline V gene data show CDR1 as SGHDT and CDR2 as YYEEEE. The V and J ends lost 4 bases and 8 bases, in that order; junction bases with no gene match: 4. The CDR3 DNA reads TGTGCCAGCAGCCAGGACAGGGTGGAAAAACTGTTTTTT. Residues: CASSQDRVEKLFF.

This rearrangement joins TRBV5-1 to TRBJ1-1; D not certain. V was clipped by 2 bases and J by 2 bases, with 7 bases between them. Germline V lookup: CDR1 SGHRS, CDR2 YFSETQ. The CDR3 sequence is 13 residues long. This CDR3 is CASSFGINTEAFF. The CDR3 bases are TGCGCCAGCAGCTTTGGGATTAACACTGAAGCTTTCTTT. The full variable domain, completed using reference TRBV5-1 and TRBJ1-1, is KAGVTQTPRYLIKTRGQQVTLSCSPISGHRSVSWYQQTPGQGLQFLFEYFSETQRNKGNFPGRFSGRQFSNSRSEMNVSTLELGDSALYLCASSFGINTEAFFGQGTRLTVV.

The gene calls are TRBV20-1 and TRBJ1-1; D is undetermined. The germline gives CDR1 DFQATT, CDR2 SNEGSKA (reference sequence). The CDR3 sequence is 14 residues long. Trimming took 0 bases from V and 1 from J, leaving 9 bases between them. CDR3 amino acids: CSARESGKNTEAFF. DNA for the CDR3: TGCAGTGCTAGAGAGTCCGGTAAGAACACTGAAGCTTTCTTT.

CDR3 in amino acids: CSARLTGRAFF. The CDR3 DNA follows: TGCAGTGCTAGATTGACAGGTAGAGCTTTCTTT. The V gene is TRBV20-1, the J gene TRBJ1-1; possibly TRBD1 for D (6 bases). Trimming removed 2 bases from V and 10 bases from J, with 11 bases in between. Per the germline V gene, CDR1 is DFQATT and CDR2 is SNEGSKA (reference sequence). The CDR3 runs 11 residues.

This clonotype was detected many times. This chain links TRBV12-3 or TRBV12-4 with TRBJ2-7; the D is unclear. V lost 2 bases, J lost 1 base, and 9 bases lay in between. The CDR3 length is 14 residues. The CDR3 DNA sequence: TGTGCCAGCAGTTTATTTAGCAGATCCTACGAGCAGTACTTC. It encodes CASSLFSRSYEQYF.

With respect to this clonotype: At one boundary the junction diverges from the germline segment, which might be a read error. This chain uses TRBV7-8 with TRBJ2-1, with 14 positions matching TRBD2. The length of the CDR3 is 17 residues. CDR1 and CDR2 from the germline V gene are SGHVS and FQNEAQ. This CDR3 is CASSPPRLAGGHDEKFF. CDR3 sequence (DNA): TGTGCCAGCAGCCCGCCGCGACTAGCGGGAGGGCACGATGAGAAGTTCTTC.

In this sample, this clonotype turned up many times. V usage is TRBV29-1 and J usage is TRBJ2-1, with 7 bases lining up with TRBD1. The V segment lost 6 bases and the J segment 2 bases; nucleotides outside the gene matches: 7. The CDR3 totals 14 residues. Germline V CDR1 and CDR2: SQVTM, ANQGSEA. The CDR3 nucleotides are TGCAGCGTCCCTGACAGGGTGCCCTACAATGAGCAGTTCTTC. Amino acids: CSVPDRVPYNEQFF.

This clonotype has a single count. The chain couples TRBV7-9 to TRBJ2-3; no clear D gene. Germline V gene data show CDR1 as SEHNR and CDR2 as FQNEAQ (reference sequence). V was pared by 4 bases and J by 4 bases, with 18 bases between. This CDR3 comprises 16 residues. CDR3: CASSSLMTSAADTQYF. The CDR3 DNA reads TGTGCCAGCAGCTCTTTGATGACCTCGGCTGCAGATACGCAGTATTTT.

This clonotype has a count of ten or more. The chain carries TRBV6-2 or TRBV6-3 and TRBJ2-1; D remains ambiguous. V was cut by 6 bases and J by 0 bases, with 15 bases left in between. Germline lookup yields CDR1 MNHEY and CDR2 SVGEGT. The CDR3 consists of 16 residues. DNA for the CDR3: TGTGCCAGCAGCTCCGGATTATTGCGCTCCTACAATGAGCAGTTCTTC. Protein: CASSSGLLRSYNEQFF.

This chain connects TRBV5-5 to TRBJ2-1; D not resolved. The germline gives CDR1 SGHKS, CDR2 YYEKEE (reference sequence). This CDR3 is built from 13 residues. Trimming cost V 5 bases and J 2 bases, with 8 bases left between them. The CDR3 DNA reads TGTGCCAGCAGTTGGTTCCCCTACAATGAGCAGTTCTTC. It encodes CASSWFPYNEQFF.

This clonotype was counted only a few times. The chain uses TRBV5-5 and TRBJ2-1; D possibly corresponds to TRBD1 (6 bases). Germline CDR1 SGHKS, CDR2 YYEKEE (reference sequence). The V and J ends lost 7 bases and 5 bases respectively, with 16 bases between them. The CDR3 has 14 residues. CDR3 sequence: CASVKGQSNNEQFF. The CDR3, as DNA: TGTGCCAGCGTTAAAGGACAGTCAAACAATGAGCAGTTCTTC.

This rearrangement joins TRBV5-1 to TRBJ2-7; weak D call: TRBD2 (6 bases). Germline V lookup: CDR1 SGHRS, CDR2 YFSETQ. This CDR3 has 15 residues. Trimming left V 3 bases short and J 6 bases short, with 19 bases between. Here the CDR3 reads CASSSSTLEGGEQYF. Written as DNA, the CDR3 is TGCGCCAGCAGCTCGAGCACGCTGGAGGGAGGCGAGCAGTACTTC.

The chain links TRBV15 to TRBJ2-2; no reliable D call. Trimming cost V 3 bases and J 1 base, with 9 bases left between them. The germline gives CDR1 LNHNV, CDR2 YYDKDF (reference sequence). CDR3 length: 15 residues. The CDR3 region is CATSRRVVNTGELFF. Here the CDR3 DNA reads TGTGCCACCAGCAGGAGAGTAGTGAACACCGGGGAGCTGTTTTTT.

The CDR3 spells CASSFPRGSSTDTQYF. The CDR3 DNA is TGTGCCAGCAGTTTTCCTCGGGGATCTAGCACAGATACGCAGTATTTT. The rearrangement joins TRBV6-2 or TRBV6-3 to TRBJ2-3; maybe TRBD2 (5 bases). Germline CDR1 is MNHEY and CDR2 is SVGEGT. Between the trimmed V and J ends, which lost 4 bases and 0 bases, there was a span of 14 bases. This CDR3 region has 16 residues.

The chain uses TRBV28 and TRBJ2-1, with 9 bases identical to TRBD2. Germline lookup yields CDR1 MDHEN and CDR2 SYDVKM. Trimming removed 4 bases from V and 3 bases from J; junction bases left unmatched: 4. This CDR3 contains 15 residues. CDR3 in amino acids: CASSSPAGGYNEQFF. Here the CDR3 DNA reads TGTGCCAGCAGTTCCCCAGCGGGGGGCTACAATGAGCAGTTCTTC.

This clonotype was counted at least ten times. The chain recombines TRBV20-1 with TRBJ2-3, with D hard to call. The ends were cut back, 2 bases at V and 0 bases at J, with 6 bases in the middle. Germline V gives CDR1 DFQATT, CDR2 SNEGSKA (reference sequence). CDR3 length: 13 amino acids. The CDR3 DNA sequence: TGCAGTGCTAGATTGGACAGCACAGATACGCAGTATTTT. This encodes CSARLDSTDTQYF.

The V and J genes are TRBV20-1 and TRBJ2-5; no reliable D call. V gave up 3 bases and J gave up 1 base, with 9 bases separating them. Germline V gene data show CDR1 as DFQATT and CDR2 as SNEGSKA (reference sequence). The length of the CDR3 is 13 residues. CDR3 sequence reads: CSARPSLQETQYF. The CDR3 DNA follows: TGCAGTGCTAGGCCCTCCCTCCAAGAGACCCAGTACTTC.

This clonotype was seen a few times. The rearrangement joins TRBV20-1 to TRBJ1-1; a weak D match, TRBD1 (6 bases). Germline V lookup: CDR1 DFQATT, CDR2 SNEGSKA (reference sequence). The germline V and J ends were trimmed by 5 bases and 4 bases, with 11 bases remaining between them. CDR3 length: 12 residues. The CDR3 spells CSAHRESTEAFF. DNA for the CDR3: TGCAGTGCTCACAGGGAGAGCACTGAAGCTTTCTTT.